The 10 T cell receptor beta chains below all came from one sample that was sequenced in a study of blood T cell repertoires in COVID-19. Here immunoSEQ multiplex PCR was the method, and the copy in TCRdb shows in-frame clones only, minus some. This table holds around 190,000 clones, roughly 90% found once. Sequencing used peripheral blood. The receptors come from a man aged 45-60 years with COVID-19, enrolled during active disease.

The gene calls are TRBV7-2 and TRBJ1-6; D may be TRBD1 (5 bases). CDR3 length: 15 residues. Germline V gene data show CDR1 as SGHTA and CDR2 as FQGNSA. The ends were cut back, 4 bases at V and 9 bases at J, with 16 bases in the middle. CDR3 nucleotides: TGTGCCAGCAGCTCAGGGACGGCCGGGGGTTCACCCCTCCACTTT. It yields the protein CASSSGTAGGSPLHF.

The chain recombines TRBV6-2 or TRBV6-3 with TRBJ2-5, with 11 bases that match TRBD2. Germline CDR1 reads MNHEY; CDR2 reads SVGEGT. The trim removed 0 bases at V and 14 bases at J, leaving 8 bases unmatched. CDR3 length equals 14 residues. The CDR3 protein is CASSYSSGGESYYF. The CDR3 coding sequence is TGTGCCAGCAGTTACTCTAGCGGGGGGGAATCCTATTACTTC.

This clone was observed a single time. The CDR3 loop is CASSLGQALPSADTQYF. In DNA, the CDR3 is TGTGCCAGCAGCTTGGGACAGGCGTTGCCTTCGGCAGATACGCAGTATTTT. The chain is built from TRBV5-4 and TRBJ2-3, with D maybe TRBD1 (6 bases). CDR1 is SGHNT and CDR2 is YYREEE in the germline V gene (reference sequence). CDR3 length: 17 amino acids. V was pared by 0 bases and J by 4 bases, with 18 bases between. The whole variable domain, remainder taken from reference TRBV5-4 and TRBJ2-3, is ETGVTQSPTHLIKTRGQQVTLRCSSQSGHNTVSWYQQALGQGPQFIFQYYREEENGRGNFPPRFSGLQFPNYSSELNVNALELDDSALYLCASSLGQALPSADTQYFGPGTRLTVL.

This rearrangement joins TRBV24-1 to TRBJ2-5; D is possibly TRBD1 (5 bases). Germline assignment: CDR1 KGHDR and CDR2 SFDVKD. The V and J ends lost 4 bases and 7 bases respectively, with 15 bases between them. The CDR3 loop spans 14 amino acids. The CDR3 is CATSEDTHWGTQYF. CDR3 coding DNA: TGTGCCACCAGTGAGGACACCCACTGGGGGACCCAGTACTTC.

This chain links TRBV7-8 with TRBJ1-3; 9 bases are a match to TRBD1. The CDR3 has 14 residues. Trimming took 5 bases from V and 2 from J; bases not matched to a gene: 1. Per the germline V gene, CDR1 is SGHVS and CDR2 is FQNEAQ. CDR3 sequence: CASSRQGAGNTIYF. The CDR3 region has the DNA TGTGCCAGCAGCCGACAGGGGGCTGGAAACACCATATATTTT.

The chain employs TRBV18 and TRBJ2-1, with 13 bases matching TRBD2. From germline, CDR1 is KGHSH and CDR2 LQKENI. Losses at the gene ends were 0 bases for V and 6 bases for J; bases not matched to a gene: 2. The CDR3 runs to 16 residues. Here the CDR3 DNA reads TGTGCCAGCTCACCACCGGGGACTAGCGGGGTCAATGAGCAGTTCTTC. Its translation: CASSPPGTSGVNEQFF.

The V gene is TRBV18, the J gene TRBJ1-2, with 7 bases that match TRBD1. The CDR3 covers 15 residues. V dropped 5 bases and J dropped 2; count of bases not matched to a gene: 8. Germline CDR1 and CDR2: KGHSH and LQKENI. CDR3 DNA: TGTGCCAGCTCAACGACAGGGACTAGAAACTATGGCTACACCTTC. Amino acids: CASSTTGTRNYGYTF.

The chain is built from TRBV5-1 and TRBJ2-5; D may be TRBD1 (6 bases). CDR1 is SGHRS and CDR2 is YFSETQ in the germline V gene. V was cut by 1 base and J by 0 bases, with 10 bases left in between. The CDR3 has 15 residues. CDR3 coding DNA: TGCGCCAGCAGCTTGTCGGACAGACACCAAGAGACCCAGTACTTC. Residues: CASSLSDRHQETQYF.

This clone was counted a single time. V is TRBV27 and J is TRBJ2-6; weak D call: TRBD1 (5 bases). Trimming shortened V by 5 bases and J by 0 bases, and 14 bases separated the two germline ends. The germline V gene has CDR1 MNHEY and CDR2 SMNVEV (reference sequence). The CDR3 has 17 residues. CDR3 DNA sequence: TGTGCCAGCAGTGAGTGGGGCAGATACTCTGGGGCCAACGTCCTGACTTTC. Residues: CASSEWGRYSGANVLTF.

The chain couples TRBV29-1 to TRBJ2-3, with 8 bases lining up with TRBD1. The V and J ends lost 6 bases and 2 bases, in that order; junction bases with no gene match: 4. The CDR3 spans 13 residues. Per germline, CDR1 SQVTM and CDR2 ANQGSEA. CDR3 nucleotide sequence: TGCAGCGTCGGGACAGGAGTCACAGATACGCAGTATTTT. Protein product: CSVGTGVTDTQYF.